Given below is one T cell receptor (beta chain) in context. This CDR3 is built from 13 residues. V lost 4 bases and J lost 7, with 14 bases in between. Germline V gene sequence: CDR1 ENHRY, CDR2 SYGVKD. This sample is part of a study of blood T cell repertoires in COVID-19. As handled by the study authors: From reference gene primer amplification, estimates of nucleated cell counts were derived. TCRdb's table, derived via immunoSEQ multiplex PCR, lists solely in-frame clones and lacks some. The D gene and trimming were derived from the DNA, and the V and J assignments and clone size from that table. The sample holds about 480,000 clones; about 89% are singletons and the top ten take 7.5% to 9%.

This sequence was found in a woman aged 45-65 years with COVID-19, enrolled during active disease. This rearrangement joins TRBV10-3 to TRBJ2-7, with a weak D call TRBD2 (5 bases). The sample was peripheral blood. CDR3 in amino acids: CAISGGNTGEQYF. DNA for the CDR3: TGTGCCATCAGTGGAGGTAATACGGGAGAGCAGTACTTC.